The rows below give T cell receptor beta chains drawn from one sample of a study of beta chain features in type 1 diabetes. Libraries were prepared by immunoSEQ multiplex PCR; TCRdb keeps only in-frame clonotypes and omits some of them. This table holds hundreds of thousands of clones, 15% to 19% found once. The sample comprised naive CD4+ T cells from blood. The receptors shown here come from a man aged 18-30 years in good health. Both conserved end residues are part of each CDR3. A D gene is named only where the DNA matches it firmly. A row's size may be missing; if present it is once, few, many or a size class.

d_gene: NA; len: 13; v_gene: TRBV12-5; j_gene: TRBJ1-5; abundance: NA; CDR3aa: CASALGVWQPQHF; CDR3nt: TGTGCTAGTGCTCTAGGGGTATGGCAGCCCCAGCATTTT
d_gene: NA; len: 13; v_gene: TRBV5-1; j_gene: TRBJ1-6; abundance: few; CDR3aa: CASSLTSYSPLHF; CDR3nt: TGCGCCAGCAGCTTGACGTCATATTCACCCCTCCACTTT
d_gene: NA; len: 13; v_gene: TRBV18; j_gene: TRBJ2-3; abundance: few; CDR3aa: CASSLDLTDTQYF; CDR3nt: TGTGCCAGCTCCCTGGATCTCACAGATACGCAGTATTTT
d_gene: NA; len: 15; v_gene: TRBV6-4; j_gene: TRBJ1-5; abundance: NA; CDR3aa: CASSPEAGRNQPQHF; CDR3nt: TGTGCCAGCAGCCCCGAGGCAGGGCGCAATCAGCCCCAGCATTTT
d_gene: NA; len: 16; v_gene: TRBV5-1; j_gene: TRBJ2-7; abundance: NA; CDR3aa: CASSLGSTRSHVGQYF; CDR3nt: TGCGCCAGCAGCTTGGGGTCAACTAGGTCCCATGTGGGGCAGTACTTC
d_gene: TRBD1; len: 13; v_gene: TRBV18; j_gene: TRBJ1-2; abundance: NA; CDR3aa: CASSLGTDYGYTF; CDR3nt: TGTGCCAGCTCACTAGGGACAGACTATGGCTACACCTTC
d_gene: TRBD1; len: 16; v_gene: TRBV6-5; j_gene: TRBJ2-7; abundance: few; CDR3aa: CASSYAGQGVTYEQYF; CDR3nt: TGTGCCAGCAGTTACGCAGGACAGGGGGTTACCTACGAGCAGTACTTC
d_gene: TRBD2; len: 14; v_gene: TRBV18; j_gene: TRBJ2-1; abundance: few; CDR3aa: CASSPRPGGGEQFF; CDR3nt: TGTGCCAGCTCACCCCGACCGGGGGGTGGTGAGCAGTTCTTC
d_gene: NA; len: 13; v_gene: TRBV29-1; j_gene: TRBJ2-3; abundance: few; CDR3aa: CSVERQYTDTQYF; CDR3nt: TGCAGCGTTGAAAGGCAATATACAGATACGCAGTATTTT
d_gene: NA; len: 13; v_gene: TRBV15; j_gene: TRBJ2-1; abundance: many; CDR3aa: CATSLGEYNEQFF; CDR3nt: TGTGCCACCAGCCTGGGGGAATACAATGAGCAGTTCTTC